This T cell receptor (beta chain) was recovered during a study of T-cell memory formation after mild COVID-19. Findings of the study overall: Nothing confirmed that second-wave clones peaking on day 37 were specific for SARS-CoV-2.

Ten or more counts support this clonotype. Its matching antigen is unknown. TCRdb independently ran MiXCR on the 5' RACE reads; one entry per CDR3 protein. The data contain hundreds of thousands of distinct CDR3 sequences, more than 15% of them singletons. The receptor comes from a man between 18 and 35 years old who had mild COVID-19 (a few samples of this study predate the infection). Cell type and time point are not known. Sequencing was performed on PBMCs or a T cell subset sorted from them (not recorded which).

Here the CDR3 DNA reads TGTGCCAGCGGGGGGGCCTCACGCACAGATACGCAGTATTTT. It yields the protein CASGGASRTDTQYF. V gene TRBV2 combines with J gene TRBJ2-3, with D possibly being TRBD2 (7 bases). This CDR3 contains 14 residues. The germline V gene encodes CDR1 SNHLY and CDR2 FYNNEI. Trimming shortened V by 8 bases and J by 1 base, and 13 bases separated the two germline ends.